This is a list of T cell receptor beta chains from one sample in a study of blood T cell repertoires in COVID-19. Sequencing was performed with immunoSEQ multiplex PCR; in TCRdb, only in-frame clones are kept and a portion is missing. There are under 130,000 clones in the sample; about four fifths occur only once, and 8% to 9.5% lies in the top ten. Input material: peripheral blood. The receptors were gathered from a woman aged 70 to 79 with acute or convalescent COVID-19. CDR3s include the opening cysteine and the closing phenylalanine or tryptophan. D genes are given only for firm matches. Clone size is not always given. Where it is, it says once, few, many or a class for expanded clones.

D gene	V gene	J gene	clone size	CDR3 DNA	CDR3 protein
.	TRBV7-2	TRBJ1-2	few	TGTGCCAGCAGCTTAGCGCCTACCGACTATGGCTACACCTTC	CASSLAPTDYGYTF
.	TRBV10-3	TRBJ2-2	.	TGTGCCATCAAAAGAGGGCTAGCGAGTTACACCGGGGAGCTGTTTTTT	CAIKRGLASYTGELFF
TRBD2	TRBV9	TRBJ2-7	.	TGTGCCAGCAGCGTAGGATTCGGGGGGGCAGCCTACGAGCAGTACTTC	CASSVGFGGAAYEQYF
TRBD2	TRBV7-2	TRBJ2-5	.	TGTGCCAGCAGCTTAGGCGGGGGGTTGGAGACCCAGTACTTC	CASSLGGGLETQYF
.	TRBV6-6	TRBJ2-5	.	TGTGCCAGCACTTCGGAAGAGACCCAGTACTTC	CASTSEETQYF
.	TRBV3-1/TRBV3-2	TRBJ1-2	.	TGTGCCAGCAGCTACCTAGGGGCAGGAGCTAACTATGGCTACACCTTC	CASSYLGAGANYGYTF
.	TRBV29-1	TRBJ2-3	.	TGCAGCACAGACAGCACAGATACGCAGTATTTT	CSTDSTDTQYF
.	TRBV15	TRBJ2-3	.	TGTGCCACCAGCCGCTACGAAACTGCCGGTGCGTTGAGTGGTACGCAGTATTTT	CATSRYETAGALSGTQYF
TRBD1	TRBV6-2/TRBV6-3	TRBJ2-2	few	TGTGCCAGCAGTCACCGGGACAGTAAAGGGACCGGGGAGCTGTTTTTT	CASSHRDSKGTGELFF
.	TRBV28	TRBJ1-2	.	TGTGCCAGCAACACCCCAGCGAGCGGCTACACCTTC	CASNTPASGYTF
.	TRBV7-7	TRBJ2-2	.	TGTGCTAGCAGCCCCCTTATGCTTACGGGTAACGGCGGGGAGCTGTTTTTT	CASSPLMLTGNGGELFF
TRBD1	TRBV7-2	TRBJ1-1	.	TGTGCCAGCAGCGCCCCAGACAGGGCGAACACTGAAGCTTTCTTT	CASSAPDRANTEAFF
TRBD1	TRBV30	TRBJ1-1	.	TGTGCCTGGAGTCTTCGGGACAGGGGGCATGCTTTCTTT	CAWSLRDRGHAFF
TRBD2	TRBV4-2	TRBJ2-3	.	TGTGCCAGCAGCCAAGATCGGGCGGGAGCAGATACGCAGTATTTT	CASSQDRAGADTQYF
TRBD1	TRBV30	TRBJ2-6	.	TGTGCCTGGAGGAAGCCGGGACAGGGGCTTCCTGGGGCCAACGTCCTGACTTTC	CAWRKPGQGLPGANVLTF
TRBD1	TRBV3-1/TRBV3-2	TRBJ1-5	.	TGTGCCAGCAGCCAAGCTACAGGGGAGCAGCCCCAGCATTTT	CASSQATGEQPQHF
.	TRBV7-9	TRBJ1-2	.	TGTGCCAGCAGCGGAGGCTCTCTGGGTAAATATGGCTACACCTTC	CASSGGSLGKYGYTF
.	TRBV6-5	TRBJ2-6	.	TGTGCCAGTGGGGCTTACTCTGGGGCCAACGTCCTGACTTTC	CASGAYSGANVLTF
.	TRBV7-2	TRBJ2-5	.	TGTGCCAGCAGCCCTCTCCCCCTGACTAGCCAAGAGACCCAGTACTTC	CASSPLPLTSQETQYF
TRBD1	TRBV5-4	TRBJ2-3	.	TGTGCCAGCAGCCCCAGGGGGGATACGCAGTATTTT	CASSPRGDTQYF
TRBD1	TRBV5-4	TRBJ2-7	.	TGTGCCAGCAGCTTGTACGGGACAGGGGTTCTCCACGAGCAGTACTTC	CASSLYGTGVLHEQYF
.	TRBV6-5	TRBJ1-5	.	TGTGCCAGCAGTCGCGACAGCTATCAGCCCCAGCATTTT	CASSRDSYQPQHF
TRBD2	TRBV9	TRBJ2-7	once	TGTGCCAGCAGCGCCGGACTAGCGGGCCACGAGCAGTACTTC	CASSAGLAGHEQYF
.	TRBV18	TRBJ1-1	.	TGTGCCAGTCTCCTGAACACTGAAGCTTTCTTT	CASLLNTEAFF
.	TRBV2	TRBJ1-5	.	TGTGCCAGCAGGGAAAGACAGGCTATCCTTAGCAATCAGCCCCAGCATTTT	CASRERQAILSNQPQHF
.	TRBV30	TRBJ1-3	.	TGTGCCTGGAGTGTGTGGACGGAGGCAAACACCATATATTTT	CAWSVWTEANTIYF
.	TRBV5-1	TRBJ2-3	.	TGCGCCAGCAGCCAGGCCGGTTTTGGGACAGATACGCAGTATTTT	CASSQAGFGTDTQYF
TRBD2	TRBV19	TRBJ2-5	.	TGTGCCAGTAGTATGACTAGCGGGAGGGAGACCCAGTACTTC	CASSMTSGRETQYF
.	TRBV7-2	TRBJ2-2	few	TGTGCCAGCAGCTTAGAACAGGTTGGGACCGGGGAGCTGTTTTTT	CASSLEQVGTGELFF
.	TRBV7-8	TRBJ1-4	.	TGTGCCAGCAGCCTAGGAATTGGCAGGGGCAATGAAAAACTGTTTTTT	CASSLGIGRGNEKLFF
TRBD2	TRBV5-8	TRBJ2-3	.	TGTGCCAGCAGCTGGGGGACTAGCGGGGGAGATACGCAGTATTTT	CASSWGTSGGDTQYF
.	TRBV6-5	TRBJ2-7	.	TGTGCCAGCAAATCAGAGATGGGGGGCGAGCAGTACTTC	CASKSEMGGEQYF
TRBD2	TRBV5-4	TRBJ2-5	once	TGTGCCAGCAGCCGTAGCGGGGGGGAGACCCAGTACTTC	CASSRSGGETQYF